This is a list of T cell receptor beta chains from one sample in a study of cytomegalovirus exposure and HLA in healthy donors. Sequenced by immunoSEQ multiplex PCR; TCRdb stores in-frame clones only, minus some. The sample includes roughly 100,000 clones, around 75% of them seen just once. Source material: PBMCs. Receptor source: a man aged 25 to 45 in good health and CMV-seronegative. CDR3s leave out the opening cysteine and the closing phenylalanine or tryptophan.

>TRBV28
ACGLGNTEAF
>TRBV7-2
ASSFLAYNSPLH
>TRBV6-1
ASLVNRGSETQY
>TRBV7-2
ASSLRVSSYEQY
>TRBV11-1
ASSPDRSNTEAF
>TRBV6-1
ASTYSSGEQY
>TRBV18
ASSPVDEGRSNEKLF
>TRBV4-3
ASSPVGRPYGYT
>TRBV6-5
ASSYSTAGVADTQY
>TRBV19
ASSKGGWAF
>TRBV5-1
ASSLKWEGRQKTQY
>TRBV5-8
ASSLGTGGSTDTQY
>TRBV30
AWSVNGGPRY
>TRBV6-1
ASSPGTDSNQPQH
>TRBV20-1
SARPTAEAF
>TRBV6-1
ASSVGTEWREQY
>TRBV9
ASSVARDTPVEQY
>TRBV6-1
ASSSGTSGRGEQF
>TRBV7-7
ASSLVTSGQETQY
>TRBV5-1
ASSSAGTGRDEQF
>TRBV7-2
ASSLVLGAGSYEQY
>TRBV5-1
ASSFQTGMNTEAF
>TRBV11-2
ASSSQGIREETQY
>TRBV29-1
SSRSSDEKLF
>TRBV11-2
ASSVPQILNEQF
>TRBV18
ASSQGTNQPQH
>TRBV14
ASSHGTNEKLF
>TRBV19
ASSPAVYSNQPQH
>TRBV6-5
ASSYDRDEKLF